The 10 T cell receptor beta chains in this list originate from one sample, sequenced in a study of T cells after yellow fever vaccination. One entry per CDR3 protein results from TCRdb running MiXCR on the 5' RACE reads. The sample lists approximately 130,000 distinct CDR3 sequences, 13% to 15% occurring once. Sequencing was performed on CD8+ T cells sorted from PBMCs, taken 5 days after the yellow fever booster vaccination. The origin of the receptors is a man aged 18 to 35 who received the YFV17D yellow fever vaccine.

The chain uses TRBV29-1 and TRBJ2-3; 13 bases align to TRBD2. Germline V CDR1 and CDR2: SQVTM, ANQGSEA. V dropped 3 bases and J dropped 3; count of bases not matched to a gene: 6. The CDR3 is 16 residues long. CDR3 amino acids: CSVDGLAGVLTDTQYF. The CDR3 DNA follows: TGCAGCGTTGACGGACTAGCGGGGGTTCTAACAGATACGCAGTATTTT.

CDR3 sequence: CSASDRDHQPQHF. CDR3 bases: TGCAGTGCCTCTGACAGGGATCATCAGCCCCAGCATTTT. This rearrangement joins TRBV20-1 to TRBJ1-5; 7 nucleotides agree with TRBD1. In germline, CDR1 is DFQATT, CDR2 SNEGSKA (reference sequence). The CDR3 is 13 amino acids. The junction had 7 bases not matched to a gene; V was cut back by 6 bases and J by 5 bases.

The chain combines TRBV4-3 with TRBJ2-1; D is undetermined. There are 15 residues in the CDR3. Germline CDR1 and CDR2: LGHNA and YSLEER. The V end lost 1 base, the J end lost 3 bases, and 10 bases lay between the germline ends. The CDR3 here is CASSQVPGSYNEQFF. CDR3 nucleotide sequence: TGCGCCAGCAGCCAAGTCCCCGGAAGCTACAATGAGCAGTTCTTC.

There are many counts of this clonotype. This chain links TRBV5-1 with TRBJ2-7, with D tentatively TRBD1 (6 bases). V was shortened by 5 bases and J by 6 bases, with 15 bases between the two germline ends. CDR3 length: 13 amino acids. Germline CDR1 reads SGHRS; CDR2 reads YFSETQ. The CDR3 DNA reads as TGCGCCAGCAGTTTCCAAACAGGGAGCGAGCAGTACGTC. It codes for CASSFQTGSEQYV.

This clonotype turned up a few times. The chain employs TRBV29-1 and TRBJ1-1, with D unclear. Germline V gene data show CDR1 as SQVTM and CDR2 as ANQGSEA. Trimming stripped 6 bases from V and 3 bases from J, with 5 bases between. The CDR3 spans 10 residues. CDR3 nucleotide sequence: TGCAGCGTCGGGGACACTGAAGCTTTCTTT. Translated, it gives CSVGDTEAFF. The whole variable domain, remainder taken from reference TRBV29-1 and TRBJ1-1, is SAVISQKPSRDICQRGTSLTIQCQVDSQVTMMFWYRQQPGQSLTLIATANQGSEATYESGFVIDKFPISRPNLTFSTLTVSNMSPEDSSIYLCSVGDTEAFFGQGTRLTVV.

This clonotype was seen only a few times. The junction shows a germline mismatch at one end, possibly a read error. The rearrangement joins TRBV7-9 to TRBJ1-2; D is perhaps TRBD1 (5 bases). Germline V gene lookup returns CDR1 SEHNR and CDR2 FQNEAQ (reference sequence). This CDR3 region has 13 residues. The DNA for the CDR3 is TGTGCCAGCAGATTAGACGGGGCCTATGGCTACACCTTC. Its protein product is CASRLDGAYGYTF.

The chain joins TRBV10-2 to TRBJ1-1; tentative D call: TRBD1 (6 bases). V lost 3 bases and J lost 4, with 6 bases in between. The CDR3 spans 12 residues. CDR1 and CDR2 from the germline V gene are WSHSY and SAAADI. CDR3 loop: CASSEGGTEAFF. As DNA, the CDR3 is TGCGCCAGCAGTGAAGGGGGCACTGAAGCTTTCTTT.

Only a few counts were recorded for this clonotype. The V gene is TRBV20-1, the J gene TRBJ1-1, with D possibly being TRBD1 (5 bases). Trimming removed 6 bases at V and 0 bases at J, with 17 bases between. This CDR3 has 15 residues. Germline CDR1 and CDR2: DFQATT and SNEGSKA (reference sequence). The CDR3: CSASTLGGVNTEAFF. The CDR3 coding sequence is TGCAGTGCCAGCACCCTTGGAGGGGTGAACACTGAAGCTTTCTTT.

V is TRBV4-1 and J is TRBJ2-3; D is unclear. Germline CDR1 and CDR2: MGHRA and YSYEKL. This CDR3 is built from 14 residues. V was cut by 1 base and J by 3 bases, with 8 bases left in between. CDR3 amino acids: CASSQGAGTDTQYF. The CDR3, as DNA: TGCGCCAGCAGCCAAGGGGCTGGGACAGATACGCAGTATTTT.

The chain combines TRBV12-3 or TRBV12-4 with TRBJ2-3, with TRBD1 matching over 8 bases. The CDR3 has 14 residues. Germline trimming cut 5 bases from V and 4 bases from J; bases unmatched to any gene: 5. The CDR3 DNA sequence: TGTGCCAGCAGTACAGGGGGTGGAGCAGATACGCAGTATTTT. The encoded protein is CASSTGGGADTQYF.